Sequencing of this T cell receptor (beta chain) was carried out in a study of shared clonotypes between healthy human individuals. Sequenced by immunoSEQ multiplex PCR; TCRdb stores in-frame clones only, minus some. The sample has more than 2 million clones, approximately 96% seen once. The V gene's germline CDR1 is LNHDA and CDR2 SQIVND (reference sequence). The V gene end was trimmed by 6 bases and the J gene end by 0 bases; junction bases not matched to a gene: 4. CDR3 length: 14 amino acids. Worth noting for this clone: Other DNA sequences in this sample translate to the same CDR3.

This sequence was found in a man aged 18 to 29 in good health. The chain has TRBV19 and TRBJ2-7, with 8 bases that match TRBD2. The sequencing input was naive CD4+ T cells sorted from blood. Subset in this sample: CD45RA+ positively selected. For the CDR3, the DNA is TGTGCCAGTAGCCCCGCGGGGGGCTCCTACGAGCAGTACTTC. This gives the protein CASSPAGGSYEQYF.